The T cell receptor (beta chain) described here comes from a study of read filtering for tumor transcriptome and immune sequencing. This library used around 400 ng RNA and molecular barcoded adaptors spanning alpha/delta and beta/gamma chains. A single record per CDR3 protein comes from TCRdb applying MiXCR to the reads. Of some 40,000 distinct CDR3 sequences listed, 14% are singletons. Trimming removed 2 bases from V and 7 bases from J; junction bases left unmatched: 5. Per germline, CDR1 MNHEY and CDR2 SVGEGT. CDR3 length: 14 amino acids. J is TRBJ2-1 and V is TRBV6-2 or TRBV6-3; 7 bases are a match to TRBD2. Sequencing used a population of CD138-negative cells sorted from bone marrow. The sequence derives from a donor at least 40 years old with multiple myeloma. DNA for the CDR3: TGTGCCAGCAGTTACGCGGGAGTATGGAATGAGCAGTTCTTC. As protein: CASSYAGVWNEQFF.